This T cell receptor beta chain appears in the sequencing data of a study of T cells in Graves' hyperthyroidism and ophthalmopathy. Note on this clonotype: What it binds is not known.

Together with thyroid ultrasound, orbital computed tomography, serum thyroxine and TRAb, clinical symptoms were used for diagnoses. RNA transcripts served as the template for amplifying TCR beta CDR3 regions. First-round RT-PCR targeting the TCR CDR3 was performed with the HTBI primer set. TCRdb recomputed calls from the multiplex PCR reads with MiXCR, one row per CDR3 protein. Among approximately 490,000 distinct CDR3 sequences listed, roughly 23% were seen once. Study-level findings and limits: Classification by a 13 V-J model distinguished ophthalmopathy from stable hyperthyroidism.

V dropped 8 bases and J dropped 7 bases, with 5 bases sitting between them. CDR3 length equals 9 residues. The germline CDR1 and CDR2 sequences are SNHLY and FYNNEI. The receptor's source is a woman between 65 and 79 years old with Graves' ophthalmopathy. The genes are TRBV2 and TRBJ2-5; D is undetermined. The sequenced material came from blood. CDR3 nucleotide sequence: TGTGCCAGCGGTGGGACCCAGTACTTC. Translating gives CASGGTQYF.